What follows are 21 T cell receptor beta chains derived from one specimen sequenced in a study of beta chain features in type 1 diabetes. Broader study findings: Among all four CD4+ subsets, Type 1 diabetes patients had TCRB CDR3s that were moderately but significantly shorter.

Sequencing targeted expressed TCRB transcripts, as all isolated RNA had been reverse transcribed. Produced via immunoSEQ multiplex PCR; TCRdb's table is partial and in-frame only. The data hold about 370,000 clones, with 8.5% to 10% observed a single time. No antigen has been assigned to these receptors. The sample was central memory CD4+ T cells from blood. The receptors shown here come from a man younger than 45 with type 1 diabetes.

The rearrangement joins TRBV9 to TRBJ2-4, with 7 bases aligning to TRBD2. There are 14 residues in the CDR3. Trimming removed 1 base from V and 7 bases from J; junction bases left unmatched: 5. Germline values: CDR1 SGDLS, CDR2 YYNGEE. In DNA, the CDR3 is TGTGCCAGCAGCGTAACGGGGGGTAACAACATTCAGTACTTC. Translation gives CASSVTGGNNIQYF.

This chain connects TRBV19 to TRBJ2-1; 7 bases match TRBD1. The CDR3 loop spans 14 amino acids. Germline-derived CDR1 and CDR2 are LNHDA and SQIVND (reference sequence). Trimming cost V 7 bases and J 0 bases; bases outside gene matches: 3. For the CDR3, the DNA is TGTGCCAGTACCCGGGACAGCTCCTACAATGAGCAGTTCTTC. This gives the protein CASTRDSSYNEQFF. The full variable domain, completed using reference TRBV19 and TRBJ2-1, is DGGITQSPKYLFRKEGQNVTLSCEQNLNHDAMYWYRQDPGQGLRLIYYSQIVNDFQKGDIAEGYSVSREKKESFPLTVTSAQKNPTAFYLCASTRDSSYNEQFFGPGTRLTVL.

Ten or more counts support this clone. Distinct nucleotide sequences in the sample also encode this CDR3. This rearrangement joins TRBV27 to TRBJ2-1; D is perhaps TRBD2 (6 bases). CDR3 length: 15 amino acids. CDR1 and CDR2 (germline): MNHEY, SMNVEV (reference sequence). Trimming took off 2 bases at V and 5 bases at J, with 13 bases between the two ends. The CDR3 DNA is TGTGCCAGCAGTTTAAGGGACTTACCAAACAATGAGCAGTTCTTC. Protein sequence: CASSLRDLPNNEQFF.

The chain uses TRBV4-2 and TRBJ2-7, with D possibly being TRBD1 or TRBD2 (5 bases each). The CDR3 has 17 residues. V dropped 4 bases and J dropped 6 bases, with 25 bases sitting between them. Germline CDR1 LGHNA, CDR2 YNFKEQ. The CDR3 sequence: CASSLKVLQEGSFEQYF. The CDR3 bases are TGTGCCAGCAGCCTTAAAGTTCTACAAGAGGGGTCTTTCGAGCAGTACTTC.

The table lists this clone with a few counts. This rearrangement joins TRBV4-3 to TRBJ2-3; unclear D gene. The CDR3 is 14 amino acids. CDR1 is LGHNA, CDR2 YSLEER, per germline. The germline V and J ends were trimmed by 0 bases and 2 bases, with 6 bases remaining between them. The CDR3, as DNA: TGCGCCAGCAGCCAAGACAGAGTCACAGATACGCAGTATTTT. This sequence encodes CASSQDRVTDTQYF.

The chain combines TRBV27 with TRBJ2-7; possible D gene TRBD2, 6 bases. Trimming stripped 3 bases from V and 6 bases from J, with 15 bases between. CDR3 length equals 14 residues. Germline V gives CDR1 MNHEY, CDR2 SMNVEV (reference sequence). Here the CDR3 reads CASSFNGRRGEQYF. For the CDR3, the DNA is TGTGCCAGCAGTTTCAACGGGAGAAGAGGCGAGCAGTACTTC.

CDR3 in amino acids: CASSSSGPRSYNEQFF. The CDR3 DNA sequence: TGTGCCAGCAGCTCCAGTGGCCCGCGCTCCTACAATGAGCAGTTCTTC. V is TRBV5-4 and J is TRBJ2-1; D is unresolved. The CDR3 runs to 16 residues. V shed 3 bases and J shed 0 bases, with 13 bases lying between them. Germline loops: CDR1 SGHNT, CDR2 YYREEE (reference sequence).

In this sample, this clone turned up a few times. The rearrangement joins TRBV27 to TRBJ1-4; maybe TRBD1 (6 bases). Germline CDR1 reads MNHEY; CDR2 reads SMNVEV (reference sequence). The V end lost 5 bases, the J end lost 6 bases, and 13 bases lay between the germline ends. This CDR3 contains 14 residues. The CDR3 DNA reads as TGTGCCAGCAGTCCCGAACAGGGTTATGAAAAACTGTTTTTT. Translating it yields CASSPEQGYEKLFF.

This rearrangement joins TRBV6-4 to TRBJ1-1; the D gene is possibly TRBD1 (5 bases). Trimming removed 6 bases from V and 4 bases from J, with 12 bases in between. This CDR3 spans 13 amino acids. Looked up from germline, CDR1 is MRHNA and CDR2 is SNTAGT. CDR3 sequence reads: CASRIGGGTEAFF. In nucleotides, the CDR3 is TGTGCCAGCAGAATCGGGGGGGGCACTGAAGCTTTCTTT.

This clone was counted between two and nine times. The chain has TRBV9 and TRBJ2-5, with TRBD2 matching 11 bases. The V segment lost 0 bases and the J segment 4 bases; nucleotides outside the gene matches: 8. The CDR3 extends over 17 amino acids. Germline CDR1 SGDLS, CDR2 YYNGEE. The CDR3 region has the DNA TGTGCCAGCAGCGTAGCCCCCGTAGCGGGAGGGGGAGAGACCCAGTACTTC. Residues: CASSVAPVAGGGETQYF.

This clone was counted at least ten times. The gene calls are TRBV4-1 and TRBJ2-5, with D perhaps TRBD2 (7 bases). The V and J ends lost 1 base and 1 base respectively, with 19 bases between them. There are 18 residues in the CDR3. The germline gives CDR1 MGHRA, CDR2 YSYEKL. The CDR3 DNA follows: TGCGCCAGCAGCCAAGGTCAGGGGTGGGAGGGGACCCAAGAGACCCAGTACTTC. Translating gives CASSQGQGWEGTQETQYF.

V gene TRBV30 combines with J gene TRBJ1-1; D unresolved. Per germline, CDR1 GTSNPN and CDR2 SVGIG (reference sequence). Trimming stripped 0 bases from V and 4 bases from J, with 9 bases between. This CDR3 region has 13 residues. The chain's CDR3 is CAWSVDASTEAFF. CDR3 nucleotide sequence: TGTGCCTGGAGTGTTGACGCAAGCACTGAAGCTTTCTTT.

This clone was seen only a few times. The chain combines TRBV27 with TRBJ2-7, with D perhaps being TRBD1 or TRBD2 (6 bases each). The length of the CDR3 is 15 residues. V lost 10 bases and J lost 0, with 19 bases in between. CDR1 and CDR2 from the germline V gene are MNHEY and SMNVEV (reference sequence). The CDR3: CATRSGAQSSYEQYF. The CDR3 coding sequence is TGTGCCACCAGATCGGGGGCGCAGAGCTCCTACGAGCAGTACTTC.

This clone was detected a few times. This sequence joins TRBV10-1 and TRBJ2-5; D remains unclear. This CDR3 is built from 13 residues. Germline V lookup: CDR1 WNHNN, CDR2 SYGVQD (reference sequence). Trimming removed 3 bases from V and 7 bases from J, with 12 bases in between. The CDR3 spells CASSEGGIGTQYF. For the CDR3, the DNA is TGCGCCAGCAGTGAAGGCGGCATCGGGACCCAGTACTTC.

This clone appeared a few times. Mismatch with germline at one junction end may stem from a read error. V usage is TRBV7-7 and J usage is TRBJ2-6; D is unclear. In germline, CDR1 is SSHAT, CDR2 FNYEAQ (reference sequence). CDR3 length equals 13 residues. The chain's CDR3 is CASSMAGANVLTF. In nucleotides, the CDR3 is TGTGCTAGCAGCATGGCTGGGGCCAACGTCCTGACTTTC.

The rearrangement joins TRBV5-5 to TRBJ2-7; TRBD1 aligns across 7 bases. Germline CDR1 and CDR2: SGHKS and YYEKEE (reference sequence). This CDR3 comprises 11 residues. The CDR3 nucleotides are TGTGCCAGCAGTAAACAGGGGTTCGTTGTTGTC. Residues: CASSKQGFVVV.

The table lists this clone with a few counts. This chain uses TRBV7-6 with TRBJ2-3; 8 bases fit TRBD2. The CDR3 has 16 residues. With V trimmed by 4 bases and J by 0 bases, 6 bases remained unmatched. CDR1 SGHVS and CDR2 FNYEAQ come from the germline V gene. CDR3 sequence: CASSSRGGGSTDTQYF. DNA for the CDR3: TGTGCCAGCAGCTCCCGGGGGGGCGGGAGCACAGATACGCAGTATTTT.

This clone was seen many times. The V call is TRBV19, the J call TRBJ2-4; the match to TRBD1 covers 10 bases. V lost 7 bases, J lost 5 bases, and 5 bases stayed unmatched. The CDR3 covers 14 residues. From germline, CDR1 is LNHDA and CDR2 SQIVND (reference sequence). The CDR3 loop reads CASKEGTGENIQYF. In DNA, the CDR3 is TGTGCCAGTAAAGAGGGGACAGGGGAAAACATTCAGTACTTC.

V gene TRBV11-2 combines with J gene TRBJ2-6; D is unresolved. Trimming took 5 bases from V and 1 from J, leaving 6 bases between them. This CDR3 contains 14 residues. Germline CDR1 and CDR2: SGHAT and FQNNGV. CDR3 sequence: CASSPRSGANVLTF. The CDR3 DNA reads TGTGCCAGCAGCCCCCGTTCTGGGGCCAACGTCCTGACTTTC.

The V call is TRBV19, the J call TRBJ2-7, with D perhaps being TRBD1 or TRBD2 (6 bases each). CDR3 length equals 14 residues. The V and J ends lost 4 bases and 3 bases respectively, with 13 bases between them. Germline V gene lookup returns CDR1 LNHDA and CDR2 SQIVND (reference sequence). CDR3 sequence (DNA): TGTGCCAGTAGTAGGGGGGACACCTTCTACGAGCAGTACTTC. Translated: CASSRGDTFYEQYF.

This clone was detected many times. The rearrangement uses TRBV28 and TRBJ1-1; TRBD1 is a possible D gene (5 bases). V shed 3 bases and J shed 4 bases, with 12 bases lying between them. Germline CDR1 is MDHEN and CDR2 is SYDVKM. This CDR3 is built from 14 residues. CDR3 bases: TGTGCCAGCAGTTTTCAGATTGGGGGCACTGAAGCTTTCTTT. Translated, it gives CASSFQIGGTEAFF. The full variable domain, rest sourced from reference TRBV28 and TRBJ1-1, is DVKVTQSSRYLVKRTGEKVFLECVQDMDHENMFWYRQDPGLGLRLIYFSYDVKMKEKGDIPEGYSVSREKKERFSLILESASTNQTSMYLCASSFQIGGTEAFFGQGTRLTVV.